This entry is about one T cell receptor beta chain. Its antigen is as yet unknown. This entry comes from a study of response to subunit inactivated influenza vaccine. Whole-study findings and limits: Seasonal influenza vaccination, on each occasion, was suggested by the authors to recruit few new T cells.

V lost 0 bases, J lost 5 bases, and 10 bases lay in between. The CDR3 totals 14 residues. Germline CDR1 and CDR2: SGHDN and FVKESK. TCRdb passed the RT-PCR reads through MiXCR, listing each CDR3 protein once. The top ten clones hold 9.5% to 15% of a sample with more than 400,000 distinct CDR3 sequences, approximately 10% of them seen once. The sequence was collected from a man aged 45 to 65 who received an inactivated influenza vaccine. V gene TRBV14 combines with J gene TRBJ2-5; D remains ambiguous. Sequencing was performed on PBMCs from blood, taken 45 days after vaccination. CDR3 DNA: TGTGCCAGCAGCCAAGAGTCGGCCTCGGAGACCCAGTACTTC. Translated: CASSQESASETQYF. Full variable domain (rest looked up from reference TRBV14 and TRBJ2-5): EAGVTQFPSHSVIEKGQTVTLRCDPISGHDNLYWYRRVMGKEIKFLLHFVKESKQDESGMPNNRFLAERTGGTYSTLKVQPAELEDSGVYFCASSQESASETQYFGPGTRLLVL.